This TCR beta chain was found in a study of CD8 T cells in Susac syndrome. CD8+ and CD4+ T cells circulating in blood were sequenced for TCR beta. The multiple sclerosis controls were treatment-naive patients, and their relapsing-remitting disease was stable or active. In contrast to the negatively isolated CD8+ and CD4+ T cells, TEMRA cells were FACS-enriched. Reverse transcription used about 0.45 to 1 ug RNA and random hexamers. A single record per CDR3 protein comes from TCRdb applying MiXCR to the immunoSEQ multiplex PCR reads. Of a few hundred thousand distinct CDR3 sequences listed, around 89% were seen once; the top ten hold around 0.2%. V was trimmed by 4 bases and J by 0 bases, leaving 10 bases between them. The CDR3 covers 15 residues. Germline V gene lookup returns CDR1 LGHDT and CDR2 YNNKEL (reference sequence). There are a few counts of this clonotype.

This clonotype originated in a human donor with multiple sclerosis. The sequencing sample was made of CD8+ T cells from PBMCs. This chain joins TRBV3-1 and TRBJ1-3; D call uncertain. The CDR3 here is CASSPGPFSGNTIYF. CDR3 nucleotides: TGTGCCAGCAGCCCGGGTCCCTTCTCTGGAAACACCATATATTTT.